These T cell receptor beta chains were read from a single sample in a study of human T cells and chemical hapten exposure. TCRdb re-called the RACE reads through MiXCR, storing one row per CDR3 protein. Among 300,000 to 400,000 distinct CDR3 sequences listed, 6% to 8.5% were seen once. The sample consisted of whole blood, taken in connection with sensitization to the hapten diphenylcyclopropenone (DPC). These receptors were taken from a woman under 30 with alopecia areata. Some clones in this sample may be carry-over from other donors' samples. Each CDR3 is given with its conserved first and last residue. A D gene is named only where the DNA matches it firmly. Some rows mark clone size as missing; the rest say once, few, many or name a class of expanded clone.

clone size: many; J gene: TRBJ2-5; V gene: TRBV7-2; D gene: .; CDR3 DNA: TGTGCCAGCAGCTCAAACAGAGAGACCCAGTACTTC; CDR3 protein: CASSSNRETQYF
clone size: .; J gene: TRBJ1-1; V gene: TRBV6-5; D gene: .; CDR3 DNA: TGTGCCAGCAGTTACGGGCAGGGATCGAACACTGAAGCTTTCTTT; CDR3 protein: CASSYGQGSNTEAFF
clone size: many; J gene: TRBJ1-5; V gene: TRBV5-4; D gene: .; CDR3 DNA: TGTGCCAGCAGCCCGGGGCCGGGGTTCCAGCCCCAGCATTTT; CDR3 protein: CASSPGPGFQPQHF
clone size: many; J gene: TRBJ2-3; V gene: TRBV15; D gene: TRBD2; CDR3 DNA: TGTGCCACCAGCAGAGAAAAAGGACTAGCGGGGGCAGATACGCAGTATTTT; CDR3 protein: CATSREKGLAGADTQYF
clone size: .; J gene: TRBJ2-5; V gene: TRBV7-2; D gene: .; CDR3 DNA: TGTGCCAGCAGCGACCGTGGCTATGCGGAGACCCAGTACTTC; CDR3 protein: CASSDRGYAETQYF
clone size: few; J gene: TRBJ1-1; V gene: TRBV5-1; D gene: TRBD1; CDR3 DNA: TGCGCCAGCAGCCCGGACAGGATCACTGAAGCTTTCTTT; CDR3 protein: CASSPDRITEAFF
clone size: many; J gene: TRBJ2-7; V gene: TRBV18; D gene: .; CDR3 DNA: TGTGCCAGCTCACCAGGGTCAGGGGACTACGAGCAGTACTTC; CDR3 protein: CASSPGSGDYEQYF
clone size: few; J gene: TRBJ1-5; V gene: TRBV29-1; D gene: .; CDR3 DNA: TGCAGCGTTGTGCCCACCGAAGGTCAGCCCCAGCATTTT; CDR3 protein: CSVVPTEGQPQHF
clone size: many; J gene: TRBJ2-3; V gene: TRBV6-5; D gene: .; CDR3 DNA: TGTGCCAGCAGTTACTATACTCGATTGGGAGTAACGCAGTATTTT; CDR3 protein: CASSYYTRLGVTQYF
clone size: many; J gene: TRBJ1-4; V gene: TRBV7-6; D gene: TRBD1; CDR3 DNA: TGTGCCAGCAGCCCTACAGGGGGCTTTGAGTATGAAAAACTGTTTTTT; CDR3 protein: CASSPTGGFEYEKLFF
clone size: many; J gene: TRBJ2-4; V gene: TRBV7-3; D gene: .; CDR3 DNA: TGTGCCAGCAGCTTAGGATTCTCCGCCAAAAACATTCAGTACTTC; CDR3 protein: CASSLGFSAKNIQYF
clone size: many; J gene: TRBJ2-3; V gene: TRBV27; D gene: .; CDR3 DNA: TGTGCCAGCAGTTTATCTTGGGGAACAGATACGCAGTATTTT; CDR3 protein: CASSLSWGTDTQYF
clone size: few; J gene: TRBJ2-7; V gene: TRBV7-2; D gene: TRBD2; CDR3 DNA: TGTGCCAGCAGCTTCGGGAGGGGCTACGAGCAGTACTTC; CDR3 protein: CASSFGRGYEQYF